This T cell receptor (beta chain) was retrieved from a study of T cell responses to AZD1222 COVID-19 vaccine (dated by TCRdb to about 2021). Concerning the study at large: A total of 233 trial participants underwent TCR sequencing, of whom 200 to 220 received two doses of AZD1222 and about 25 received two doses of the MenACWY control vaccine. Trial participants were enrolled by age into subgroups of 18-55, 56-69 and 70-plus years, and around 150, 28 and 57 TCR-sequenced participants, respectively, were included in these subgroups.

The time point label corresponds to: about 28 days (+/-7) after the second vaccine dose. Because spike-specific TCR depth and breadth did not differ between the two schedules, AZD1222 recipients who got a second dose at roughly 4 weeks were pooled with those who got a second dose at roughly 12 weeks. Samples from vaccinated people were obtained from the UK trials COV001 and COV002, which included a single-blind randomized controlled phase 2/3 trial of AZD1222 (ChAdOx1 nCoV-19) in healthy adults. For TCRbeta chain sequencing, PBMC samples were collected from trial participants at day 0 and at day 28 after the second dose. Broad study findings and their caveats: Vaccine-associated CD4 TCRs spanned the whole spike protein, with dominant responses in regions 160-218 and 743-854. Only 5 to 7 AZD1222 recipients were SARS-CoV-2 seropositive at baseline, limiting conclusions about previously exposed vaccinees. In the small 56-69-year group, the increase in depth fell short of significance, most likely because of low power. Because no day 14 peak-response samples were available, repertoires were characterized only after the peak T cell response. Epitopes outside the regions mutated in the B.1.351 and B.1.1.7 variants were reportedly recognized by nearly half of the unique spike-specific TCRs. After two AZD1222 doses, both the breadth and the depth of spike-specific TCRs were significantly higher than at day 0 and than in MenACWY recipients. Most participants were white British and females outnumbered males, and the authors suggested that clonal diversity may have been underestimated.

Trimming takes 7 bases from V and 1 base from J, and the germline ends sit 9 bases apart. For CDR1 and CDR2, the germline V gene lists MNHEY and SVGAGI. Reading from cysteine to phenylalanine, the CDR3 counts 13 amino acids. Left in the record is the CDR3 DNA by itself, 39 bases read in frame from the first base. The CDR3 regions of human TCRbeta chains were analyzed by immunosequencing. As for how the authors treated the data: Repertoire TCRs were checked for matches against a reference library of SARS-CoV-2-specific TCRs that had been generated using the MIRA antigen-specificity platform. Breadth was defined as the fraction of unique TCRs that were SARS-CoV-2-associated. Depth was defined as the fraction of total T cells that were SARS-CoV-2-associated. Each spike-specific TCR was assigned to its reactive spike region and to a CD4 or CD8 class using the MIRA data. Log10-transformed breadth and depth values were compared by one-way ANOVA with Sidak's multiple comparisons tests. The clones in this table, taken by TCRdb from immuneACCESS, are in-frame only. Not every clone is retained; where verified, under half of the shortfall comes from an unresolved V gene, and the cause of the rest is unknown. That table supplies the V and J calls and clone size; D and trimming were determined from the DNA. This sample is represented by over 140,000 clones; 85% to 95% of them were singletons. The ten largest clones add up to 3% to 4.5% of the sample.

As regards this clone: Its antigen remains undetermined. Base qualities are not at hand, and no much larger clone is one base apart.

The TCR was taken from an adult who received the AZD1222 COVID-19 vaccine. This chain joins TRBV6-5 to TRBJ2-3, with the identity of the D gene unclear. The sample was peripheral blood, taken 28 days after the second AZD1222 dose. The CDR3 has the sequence CASKEMRTDTQYF. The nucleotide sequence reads TGTGCCAGCAAGGAGATGCGCACAGATACGCAGTATTTT.